Each of the 19 T cell receptor beta chains below was sequenced from the same sample in a study of blood T cell repertoires in COVID-19. The method was immunoSEQ multiplex PCR; TCRdb's version includes in-frame clones alone and lacks a portion of them. Of approximately 300,000 clones in the sample, roughly 89% were seen once. The sequenced sample was PBMCs or T cells enriched from blood (not recorded which). These receptors came from a man aged 55 to 69 who had recovered from COVID-19.

This chain connects TRBV10-3 to TRBJ1-1; D is possibly TRBD1 (5 bases). This CDR3 comprises 14 residues. CDR1 is ENHRY, CDR2 SYGVKD, per germline. Between the trimmed V and J ends, which lost 1 base and 4 bases, there was a span of 10 bases. The CDR3 DNA reads as TGTGCCATCAGTGAGTTACAGGAGGGCACTGAAGCTTTCTTT. This translates into CAISELQEGTEAFF.

The chain has TRBV7-2 and TRBJ2-7; TRBD1 might be the D (5 bases). The V gene lost 11 bases and the J gene lost 1 base, with 21 bases spanning the gap. Germline CDR1 is SGHTA and CDR2 is FQGNSA. This CDR3 comprises 15 residues. The CDR3 DNA reads TGTGCCCGATTATGGGGCAGCGCCTCTTCCTACGAGCAGTACTTC. Amino acids: CARLWGSASSYEQYF.

The chain links TRBV25-1 to TRBJ2-5; 12 bases match TRBD2. With V trimmed by 8 bases and J by 4 bases, 8 bases remained unmatched. In germline, CDR1 is MGHDK, CDR2 SYGVNS. The CDR3 extends over 15 amino acids. This CDR3 is CASWRLAGEVETQYF. In DNA, the CDR3 is TGTGCCAGCTGGAGACTAGCGGGAGAGGTAGAGACCCAGTACTTC.

The V and J genes are TRBV12-3 or TRBV12-4 and TRBJ1-5; no clear D. V lost 6 bases and J lost 11, with 11 bases in between. The length of the CDR3 is 11 residues. CDR3 nucleotides: TGTGCCAGCAGCTCCTCGAGATCCCAGCATTTT. As protein: CASSSSRSQHF.

The gene calls are TRBV3-1 (or the pseudogene TRBV3-2) and TRBJ2-2; TRBD2 matches at 11 bases. V dropped 1 base and J dropped 4; count of bases not matched to a gene: 5. CDR1 and CDR2 from the germline V gene are LGHDT and YNNKEL (reference sequence). The CDR3 runs 17 residues. CDR3 coding DNA: TGTGCCAGCAGCCAAGTTTCACTAGCGGGAGTCACCGGGGAGCTGTTTTTT. Its translation: CASSQVSLAGVTGELFF.

J is TRBJ1-4 and V is TRBV4-2; TRBD1 is a possible D gene (6 bases). The ends were cut back, 1 base at V and 3 bases at J, with 15 bases in the middle. The CDR3 totals 17 residues. Germline V gene lookup returns CDR1 LGHNA and CDR2 YNFKEQ. The CDR3 DNA reads TGTGCCAGCAGCCAAGGCCCCACAGGGTCCGCTAATGAAAAACTGTTTTTT. This codes for CASSQGPTGSANEKLFF.

V is TRBV29-1 and J is TRBJ2-7; the match to TRBD1 covers 10 bases. Germline loops: CDR1 SQVTM, CDR2 ANQGSEA. The CDR3 runs to 14 residues. V lost 5 bases to trimming and J lost 1 base; unmatched junction nucleotides: 5. The CDR3 nucleotides are TGCAGCGTTCTAGGGACAGGGGTATCCTACGAGCAGTACTTC. It codes for CSVLGTGVSYEQYF.

The chain combines TRBV5-1 with TRBJ1-3, with 8 bases identical to TRBD1. This CDR3 contains 14 residues. CDR1 and CDR2 (germline): SGHRS, YFSETQ. V was clipped by 6 bases and J by 2 bases; unmatched bases: 4. CDR3 region: CASTPGGAGNTIYF. The CDR3 DNA sequence: TGCGCCAGCACCCCAGGGGGCGCTGGAAACACCATATATTTT.

The chain has TRBV6-1 and TRBJ2-5; tentatively, D is TRBD2 (6 bases). The CDR3 runs to 14 residues. Trimming cost V 2 bases and J 5 bases, with 12 bases left between them. From germline, CDR1 is MNHNS and CDR2 SASEGT. CDR3 sequence reads: CASSEPSERETQYF. CDR3 nucleotides: TGTGCCAGCAGTGAACCTAGCGAGAGGGAGACCCAGTACTTC.

This clone appeared once. The V call is TRBV2, the J call TRBJ2-1, with 9 bases aligning to TRBD2. Unmatched junction bases numbered 4, after V lost 4 bases and J lost 3 bases. The germline gives CDR1 SNHLY, CDR2 FYNNEI. The CDR3 is 15 residues long. The CDR3 bases are TGTGCCAGCAGTGGCTTACTAGCGGGCTACAATGAGCAGTTCTTC. This encodes CASSGLLAGYNEQFF. Full variable domain (remainder filled in from reference TRBV2 and TRBJ2-1): EPEVTQTPSHQVTQMGQEVILRCVPISNHLYFYWYRQILGQKVEFLVSFYNNEISEKSEIFDDQFSVERPDGSNFTLKIRSTKLEDSAMYFCASSGLLAGYNEQFFGPGTRLTVL.

The chain employs TRBV7-3 and TRBJ2-2, with D unclear. In germline, CDR1 is SGHTA, CDR2 FQGTGA. CDR3 size: 12 residues. Trimming took 4 bases from V and 6 from J, leaving 6 bases between them. The CDR3 sequence is CASSSRPGELFF. The CDR3 DNA sequence: TGTGCCAGCAGCTCCCGTCCCGGGGAGCTGTTTTTT.

V and J are TRBV9 and TRBJ2-2, with 8 bases lining up with TRBD2. Germline CDR1 SGDLS, CDR2 YYNGEE. This CDR3 is built from 20 residues. V lost 4 bases to trimming and J lost 3 bases; unmatched junction nucleotides: 20. The CDR3 DNA sequence: TGTGCCAGCAGCTCTCGGGACTCCGCGGTAACTAGCGGATACACCGGGGAGCTGTTTTTT. Encoded protein: CASSSRDSAVTSGYTGELFF.

The chain is built from TRBV24-1 and TRBJ2-1; 11 bases line up with TRBD2. From germline, CDR1 is KGHDR and CDR2 SFDVKD. The trim removed 5 bases at V and 3 bases at J, leaving 11 bases unmatched. The CDR3 is made up of 18 amino acids. CDR3 sequence: CATSGLAGGPGNYNEQFF. The CDR3 region has the DNA TGTGCCACCAGTGGTTTAGCGGGAGGGCCAGGTAACTACAATGAGCAGTTCTTC.

The rearrangement links TRBV7-3 to TRBJ2-3; weak D call: TRBD2 (6 bases). The CDR3 has 14 amino acids. In germline, CDR1 is SGHTA, CDR2 FQGTGA. The V and J ends lost 2 bases and 2 bases respectively, with 8 bases between them. As DNA, the CDR3 is TGTGCCAGCAGCTTAGGGGGGAACACAGATACGCAGTATTTT. Residues: CASSLGGNTDTQYF. The full variable domain, its missing parts supplied by reference TRBV7-3 and TRBJ2-3, is GAGVSQTPSNKVTEKGKYVELRCDPISGHTALYWYRQSLGQGPEFLIYFQGTGAADDSGLPNDRFFAVRPEGSVSTLKIQRTERGDSAVYLCASSLGGNTDTQYFGPGTRLTVL.

The chain joins TRBV24-1 to TRBJ1-6; a weak D match, TRBD1 (5 bases). The CDR3 covers 19 residues. Per the germline V gene, CDR1 is KGHDR and CDR2 is SFDVKD. The V end lost 1 base, the J end lost 0 bases, and 15 bases lay between the germline ends. The CDR3 is CATSDFGRQPSSYNSPLHF. The CDR3 DNA reads TGTGCCACCAGTGATTTTGGTCGACAGCCAAGCTCCTATAATTCACCCCTCCACTTT.

The chain employs TRBV5-1 and TRBJ1-1; D possibly corresponds to TRBD1 (6 bases). The CDR3 covers 15 residues. Trimming shortened V by 1 base and J by 0 bases, and 10 bases separated the two germline ends. Germline CDR1 is SGHRS and CDR2 is YFSETQ. CDR3 nucleotides: TGCGCCAGCAGCTTGAACAGGGAATTGAACACTGAAGCTTTCTTT. Amino acids: CASSLNRELNTEAFF.

V is TRBV2 and J is TRBJ2-5, with D perhaps TRBD2 (6 bases). CDR1 SNHLY and CDR2 FYNNEI come from the germline V gene. This CDR3 contains 12 residues. Trimming took off 6 bases at V and 5 bases at J, with 10 bases between the two ends. CDR3: CASSPGRETQYF. For the CDR3, the DNA is TGTGCCAGCAGCCCAGGGAGGGAGACCCAGTACTTC.

The CDR3 is CATSDPTSGTYNEQFF. The DNA of the CDR3 is TGTGCCACCAGTGACCCGACTAGCGGGACGTACAATGAGCAGTTCTTC. The V gene is TRBV24-1, the J gene TRBJ2-1, with 11 bases identical to TRBD2. This CDR3 contains 16 residues. Germline lookup yields CDR1 KGHDR and CDR2 SFDVKD. V dropped 4 bases and J dropped 4; count of bases not matched to a gene: 5.

This sequence joins TRBV28 and TRBJ1-6, with no clear D. CDR3 length equals 13 residues. CDR1 and CDR2 (germline): MDHEN, SYDVKM. Trimming pared 4 bases from V and 9 bases from J, leaving 10 bases between. This CDR3 is CASSSQLFSPLHF. CDR3 nucleotides: TGTGCCAGCAGTTCTCAGTTATTTTCACCCCTCCACTTT.